What follows is one T cell receptor beta chain and its context. V was clipped by 0 bases and J by 7 bases; unmatched bases: 8. Per the germline V gene, CDR1 is GTSNPN and CDR2 is SVGIG (reference sequence). The CDR3 extends over 15 amino acids. Only in-frame clones appear in the TCRdb table, and some are missing; sequencing was by immunoSEQ multiplex PCR. The sample yields under 50,000 clones, 92% seen once. These data are taken from a study of T cell changes during pregnancy in multiple sclerosis. The chain recombines TRBV30 with TRBJ1-4; TRBD1 agrees at 7 bases. The receptor was isolated from a female donor in good health, enrolled as a control in a pregnancy study. Source: CD4+ T cells from peripheral blood mononuclear cells, taken in the second trimester of pregnancy. For the CDR3, the DNA is TGTGCCTGGAGTGTAACCGGGACAGAGGTTGAAAAACTGTTTTTT. It is translated as CAWSVTGTEVEKLFF.